The sample holds many counts of the clone carrying this T cell receptor beta chain. The antigen remains undetermined. The sample comes from a study of CD8 T cells in ankylosing spondylitis. Germline values: CDR1 SGDLS, CDR2 YYNGEE. The ends lost 0 bases at V and 2 bases at J; junction bases unmatched: 5. The CDR3 is 16 amino acids. In TCRdb, the 5' RACE reads were re-called with MiXCR into one record per CDR3 protein. The data contain 40,000 to 50,000 distinct CDR3 sequences, less than 3% of them singletons. Overall study results and limits: Apparently characteristic of ankylosing spondylitis blood was a TCR beta motif (eight highly homologous variants).

This receptor was identified in a male donor with ankylosing spondylitis or in good health (not recorded which). The chain links TRBV9 to TRBJ2-7, with TRBD2 matching over 10 bases. Material for sequencing was blood, either unsorted or a sorted T cell fraction (not recorded which). CDR3 loop: CASSVGLAGITYEQYF. CDR3 DNA: TGTGCCAGCAGCGTAGGACTAGCGGGCATCACCTACGAGCAGTACTTC. The entire variable domain, with the rest obtained from reference TRBV9 and TRBJ2-7, is as follows: DSGVTQTPKHLITATGQRVTLRCSPRSGDLSVYWYQQSLDQGLQFLIQYYNGEERAKGNILERFSAQQFPDLHSELNLSSLELGDSALYFCASSVGLAGITYEQYFGPGTRLTVT.